This passage covers 16 T cell receptor beta chains from one sample sequenced in a study of memory CD4+ T cells and cytomegalovirus serostatus. Here immunoSEQ multiplex PCR was the method, and the copy in TCRdb shows in-frame clones only, minus some. The sample gives some 80,000 clones, 80% of which show up once; around 0.78% is in the top ten. The sort gate was single viable CD3+CD4+CD8-CD45RO+ cells for memory CD4+ T cells. Sequenced sample: memory CD4+ T cells from blood. All receptors derive from an adult in good health and CMV-seronegative.

This clone appeared once. This chain links TRBV7-9 with TRBJ2-6, with D perhaps TRBD1 (5 bases). The CDR3 loop spans 18 amino acids. V lost 2 bases, J lost 0 bases, and 14 bases lay in between. The germline V gene encodes CDR1 SEHNR and CDR2 FQNEAQ (reference sequence). CDR3 sequence reads: CASSLRQGRPSGANVLTF. DNA of the CDR3: TGTGCCAGCAGCTTACGTCAGGGCCGTCCCTCTGGGGCCAACGTCCTGACTTTC.

In this sample, this clone turned up once. Here the CDR3 DNA reads TGCGCCAGCAGCCAAGATCCCTGGTCTGGGGCCAACGTCCTGACTTTC. Amino acids: CASSQDPWSGANVLTF. This rearrangement joins TRBV4-3 to TRBJ2-6; no clear D gene. The germline gives CDR1 LGHNA, CDR2 YSLEER. The CDR3 extends over 16 amino acids. The V and J ends lost 0 bases and 1 base respectively, with 7 bases between them.

This clone was counted a few times. The V call is TRBV30, the J call TRBJ1-3, with D possibly TRBD1 on 5 matching bases. The CDR3 sequence is 17 residues long. V lost 3 bases, J lost 0 bases, and 18 bases lay in between. Germline V gives CDR1 GTSNPN, CDR2 SVGIG (reference sequence). The CDR3 protein is CAWSDLSKGSSGNTIYF. DNA for the CDR3: TGTGCCTGGAGCGACCTATCGAAGGGGAGCTCTGGAAACACCATATATTTT.

This chain uses TRBV5-4 with TRBJ2-5; D remains ambiguous. The germline gives CDR1 SGHNT, CDR2 YYREEE (reference sequence). V was clipped by 2 bases and J by 1 base, with 6 bases between them. The CDR3 has 13 residues. In nucleotides, the CDR3 is TGTGCCAGCAGCTTACCGGGCCAAGAGACCCAGTACTTC. Translation gives CASSLPGQETQYF.

The chain combines TRBV7-2 with TRBJ2-2, with 12 bases that match TRBD2. The CDR3 totals 16 residues. Per the germline V gene, CDR1 is SGHTA and CDR2 is FQGNSA. V gave up 6 bases and J gave up 3 bases; unmatched junction bases: 5. CDR3 sequence: CASRASGGADTGELFF. CDR3 DNA: TGTGCCAGCAGGGCTAGCGGGGGGGCGGACACCGGGGAGCTGTTTTTT.

The chain joins TRBV6-5 to TRBJ1-5; D is unclear. V lost 0 bases, J lost 5 bases, and 11 bases lay in between. The length of the CDR3 is 15 residues. Germline CDR1 is MNHEY and CDR2 is SVGAGI. The CDR3 loop reads CASSYSTISDQPQHF. CDR3 bases: TGTGCCAGCAGTTACTCGACTATATCGGATCAGCCCCAGCATTTT.

The chain has TRBV10-3 and TRBJ1-5, with D possibly matching TRBD1 (6 bases). The germline V gene has CDR1 ENHRY and CDR2 SYGVKD. V shed 0 bases and J shed 4 bases, with 13 bases lying between them. This CDR3 has 16 residues. The CDR3: CAISESGGRGNQPQHF. For the CDR3, the DNA is TGTGCCATCAGTGAGTCGGGGGGCAGAGGAAATCAGCCCCAGCATTTT.

This clone was observed a handful of times. The V and J genes are TRBV7-9 and TRBJ1-1, with a weak D call TRBD1 (6 bases). The V gene's germline CDR1 is SEHNR and CDR2 FQNEAQ (reference sequence). The CDR3 contains 13 residues. V dropped 8 bases and J dropped 3 bases, with 13 bases sitting between them. DNA for the CDR3: TGTGCCAGCCTACGGGACATGTACACTGAAGCTTTCTTT. Translated: CASLRDMYTEAFF.

This clone showed up just once. The rearrangement links TRBV30 to TRBJ1-4, with 11 bases fitting TRBD1. The V gene's germline CDR1 is GTSNPN and CDR2 SVGIG (reference sequence). The CDR3 is 14 residues long. V lost 4 bases to trimming and J lost 10 bases; unmatched junction nucleotides: 8. The CDR3 loop reads CAWTTGTGGAKLFF. CDR3 coding DNA: TGTGCCTGGACCACCGGGACAGGGGGAGCAAAACTGTTTTTT.

Points on this clone: At one boundary the junction diverges from the germline segment, which might be a read error. This chain's CDR3 is CASSSPGTPTLF. The CDR3 DNA follows: TGTGCCAGCAGTTCACCCGGGACCCCTACGCTCTTT. J is TRBJ1-1 and V is TRBV6-5, with a tentative D call TRBD1 (5 bases). Germline CDR1 reads MNHEY; CDR2 reads SVGAGI. This CDR3 spans 12 amino acids.

A remark on this clone: One end of the junction fails to match germline, which may point to a read error. V usage is TRBV7-7 and J usage is TRBJ2-5; D gene unclear. Germline V gene lookup returns CDR1 SSHAT and CDR2 FNYEAQ (reference sequence). The CDR3 has 14 residues. CDR3 nucleotide sequence: TGTGCTAGCAGTACGGGTCTGTACCAAGAGACCCAGTACTTC. This gives the protein CASSTGLYQETQYF.

The chain joins TRBV29-1 to TRBJ1-3; no clear D gene. The germline V and J ends were trimmed by 7 bases and 2 bases, with 18 bases remaining between them. The CDR3 spans 15 residues. From germline, CDR1 is SQVTM and CDR2 ANQGSEA. The CDR3 DNA sequence: TGCAGCGCCCGAAGCCCGCCTGGAGCTGGAAACACCATATATTTT. Translated: CSARSPPGAGNTIYF.

The chain links TRBV6-1 to TRBJ2-7; 11 positions match TRBD1. The V and J ends lost 2 bases and 1 base, in that order; junction bases with no gene match: 10. The CDR3 has 18 amino acids. Germline V CDR1 and CDR2: MNHNS, SASEGT. CDR3 sequence (DNA): TGTGCCAGCAGTGAACAGCGGATGGGGACAGGGGGATCCTACGAGCAGTACTTC. Translating it yields CASSEQRMGTGGSYEQYF.

V usage is TRBV14 and J usage is TRBJ2-7; 9 bases agree with TRBD1. Germline V gene sequence: CDR1 SGHDN, CDR2 FVKESK. Trimming removed 4 bases from V and 2 bases from J; junction bases left unmatched: 3. This CDR3 is 14 amino acids long. The CDR3 DNA is TGTGCCAGCAGCCGGGGACAGGGACCCTACGAGCAGTACTTC. Its protein is CASSRGQGPYEQYF.

The sample holds a few counts of this clone. The rearrangement uses TRBV6-6 and TRBJ2-7, with TRBD1 matching over 8 bases. CDR3 size: 11 residues. Germline V lookup: CDR1 MNHNY, CDR2 SVGAGI (reference sequence). V trimming: 7 bases; J trimming: 6 bases; junction bases outside the gene matches: 2. The CDR3 reads CASNTGGEQYF. DNA for the CDR3: TGTGCCAGCAATACAGGGGGCGAGCAGTACTTC.

The genes are TRBV4-3 and TRBJ1-1; D is undetermined. V was cut by 4 bases and J by 0 bases, with 6 bases left in between. Germline V CDR1 and CDR2: LGHNA, YSLEER. The CDR3 spans 13 residues. The chain's CDR3 is CASSPRVNTEAFF. CDR3 nucleotides: TGCGCCAGCAGCCCCCGGGTGAACACTGAAGCTTTCTTT.